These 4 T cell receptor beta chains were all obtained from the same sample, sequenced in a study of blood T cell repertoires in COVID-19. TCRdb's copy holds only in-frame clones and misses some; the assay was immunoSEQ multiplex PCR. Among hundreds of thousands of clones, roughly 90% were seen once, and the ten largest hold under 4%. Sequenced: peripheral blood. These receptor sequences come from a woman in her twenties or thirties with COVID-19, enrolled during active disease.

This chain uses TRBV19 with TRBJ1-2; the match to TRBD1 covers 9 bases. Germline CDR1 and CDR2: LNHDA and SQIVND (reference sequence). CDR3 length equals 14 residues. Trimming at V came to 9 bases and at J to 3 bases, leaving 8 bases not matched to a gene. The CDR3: CASRDRGMDYGYTF. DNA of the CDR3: TGTGCCAGCCGTGACAGGGGGATGGACTATGGCTACACCTTC.

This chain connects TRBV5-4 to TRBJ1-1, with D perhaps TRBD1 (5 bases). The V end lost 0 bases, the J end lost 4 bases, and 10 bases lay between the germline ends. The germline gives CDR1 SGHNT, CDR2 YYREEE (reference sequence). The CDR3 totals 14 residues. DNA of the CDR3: TGTGCCAGCAGCTTGGAGGGGTACGGCACTGAAGCTTTCTTT. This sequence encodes CASSLEGYGTEAFF.

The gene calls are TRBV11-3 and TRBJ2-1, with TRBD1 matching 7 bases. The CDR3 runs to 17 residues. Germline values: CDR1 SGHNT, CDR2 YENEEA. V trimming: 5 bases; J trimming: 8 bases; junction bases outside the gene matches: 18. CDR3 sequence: CASSTRTGTKGRDEQFF. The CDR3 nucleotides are TGTGCCAGCAGCACGCGGACAGGTACGAAAGGGCGGGATGAGCAGTTCTTC.

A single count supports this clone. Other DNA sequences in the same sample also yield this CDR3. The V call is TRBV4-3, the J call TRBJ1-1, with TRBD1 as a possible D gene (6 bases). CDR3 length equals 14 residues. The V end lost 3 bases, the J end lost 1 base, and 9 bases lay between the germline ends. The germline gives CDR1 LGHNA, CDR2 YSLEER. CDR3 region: CASSQDRRNTEAFF. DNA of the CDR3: TGCGCCAGCAGCCAGGACAGACGGAACACTGAAGCTTTCTTT.